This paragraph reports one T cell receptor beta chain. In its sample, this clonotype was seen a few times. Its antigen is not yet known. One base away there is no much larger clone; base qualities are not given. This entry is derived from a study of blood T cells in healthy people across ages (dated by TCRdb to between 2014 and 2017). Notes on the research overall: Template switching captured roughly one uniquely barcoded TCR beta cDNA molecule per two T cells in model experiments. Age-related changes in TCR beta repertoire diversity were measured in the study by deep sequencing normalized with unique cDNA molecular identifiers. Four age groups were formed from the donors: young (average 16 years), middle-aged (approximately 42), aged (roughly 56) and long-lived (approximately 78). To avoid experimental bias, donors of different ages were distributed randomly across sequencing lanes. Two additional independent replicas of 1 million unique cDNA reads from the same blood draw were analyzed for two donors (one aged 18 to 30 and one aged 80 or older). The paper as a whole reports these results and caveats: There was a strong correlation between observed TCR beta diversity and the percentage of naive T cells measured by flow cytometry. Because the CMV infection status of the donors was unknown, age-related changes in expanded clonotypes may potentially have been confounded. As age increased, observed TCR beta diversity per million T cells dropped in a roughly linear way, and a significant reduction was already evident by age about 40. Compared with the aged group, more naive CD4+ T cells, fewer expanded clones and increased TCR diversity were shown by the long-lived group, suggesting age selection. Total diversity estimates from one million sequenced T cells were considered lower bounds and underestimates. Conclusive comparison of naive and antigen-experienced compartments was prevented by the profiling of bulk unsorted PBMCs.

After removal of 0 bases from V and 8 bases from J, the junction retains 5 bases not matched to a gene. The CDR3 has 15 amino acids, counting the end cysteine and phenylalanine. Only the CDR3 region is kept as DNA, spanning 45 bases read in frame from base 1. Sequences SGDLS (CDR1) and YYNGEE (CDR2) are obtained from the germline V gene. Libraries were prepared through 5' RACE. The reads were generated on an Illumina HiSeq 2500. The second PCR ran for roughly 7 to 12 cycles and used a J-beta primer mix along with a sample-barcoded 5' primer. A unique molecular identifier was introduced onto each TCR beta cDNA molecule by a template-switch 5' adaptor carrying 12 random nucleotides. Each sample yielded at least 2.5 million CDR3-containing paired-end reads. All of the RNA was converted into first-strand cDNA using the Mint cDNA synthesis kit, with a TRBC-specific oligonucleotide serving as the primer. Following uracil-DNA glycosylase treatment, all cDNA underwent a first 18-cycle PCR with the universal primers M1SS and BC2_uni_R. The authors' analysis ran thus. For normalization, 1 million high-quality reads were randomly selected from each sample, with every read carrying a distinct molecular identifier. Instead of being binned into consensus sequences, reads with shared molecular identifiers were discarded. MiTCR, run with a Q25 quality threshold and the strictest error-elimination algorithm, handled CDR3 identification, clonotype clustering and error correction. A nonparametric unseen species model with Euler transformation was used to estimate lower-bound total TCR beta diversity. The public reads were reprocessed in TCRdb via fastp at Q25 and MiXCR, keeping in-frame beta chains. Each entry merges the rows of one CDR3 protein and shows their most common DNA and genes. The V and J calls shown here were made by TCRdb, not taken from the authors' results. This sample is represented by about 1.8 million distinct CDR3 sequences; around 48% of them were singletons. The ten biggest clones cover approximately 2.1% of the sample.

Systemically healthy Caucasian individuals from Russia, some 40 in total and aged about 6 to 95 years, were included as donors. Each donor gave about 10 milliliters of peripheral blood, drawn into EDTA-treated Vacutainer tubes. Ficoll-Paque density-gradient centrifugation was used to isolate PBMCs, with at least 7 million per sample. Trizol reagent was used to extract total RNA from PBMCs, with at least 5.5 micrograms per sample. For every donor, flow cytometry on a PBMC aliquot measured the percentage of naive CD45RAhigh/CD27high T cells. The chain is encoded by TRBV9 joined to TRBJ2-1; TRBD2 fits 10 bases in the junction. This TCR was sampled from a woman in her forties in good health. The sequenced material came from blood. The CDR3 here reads CASSVELAGIDEQFF. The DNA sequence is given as TGTGCCAGCAGCGTAGAACTAGCGGGGATCGATGAGCAGTTCTTC. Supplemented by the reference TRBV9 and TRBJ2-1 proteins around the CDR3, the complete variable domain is DSGVTQTPKHLITATGQRVTLRCSPRSGDLSVYWYQQSLDQGLQFLIQYYNGEERAKGNILERFSAQQFPDLHSELNLSSLELGDSALYFCASSVELAGIDEQFFGPGTRLTVL.